Listed below are T cell receptor beta chains from one sample, sequenced in a study of control samples from healthy donors and cancer patients. The method was immunoSEQ multiplex PCR; TCRdb's version includes in-frame clones alone and lacks a portion of them. The sample has some 110,000 clones; over 90% are singletons. The sequenced material came from blood. These receptors originate from a man aged 30-40 years in good health. Both conserved end residues are part of each CDR3. The order of the fields is clone size, V gene, D gene, J gene, CDR3 length, CDR3 DNA, CDR3 protein. A D gene is named only where the DNA matches it firmly. Clone size appears in some rows only: once, few, many, or a class for an expanded clone.

.,TRBV5-1,TRBD1,TRBJ1-2,14,TGCGCCAGCAGCCGGGACAGGGCTGTGGATGGCTACACCTTC,CASSRDRAVDGYTF
once,TRBV6-5,.,TRBJ1-2,12,TGTGCCAGTTGGACCCCATCAAAGGGCTACACCTTC,CASWTPSKGYTF
few,TRBV6-2/TRBV6-3,.,TRBJ1-2,14,TGTGCCAGCAGCGCCGGGTTAGACGCCTATGGCTACACCTTC,CASSAGLDAYGYTF
.,TRBV5-5,TRBD2,TRBJ2-1,16,TGTGCCAGCAGCCCTTGGGGTAGCGGGGACGTCAATGAGCAGTTCTTC,CASSPWGSGDVNEQFF
.,TRBV5-1,TRBD2,TRBJ2-2,14,TGCGCCAGCAGCTTGGGGGGGGGCACCGGGGAGCTGTTTTTT,CASSLGGGTGELFF
.,TRBV6-5,.,TRBJ1-1,14,TGTGCCAGCAATCCCCGACCGACGAACACTGAAGCTTTCTTT,CASNPRPTNTEAFF
.,TRBV11-2,TRBD2,TRBJ2-3,18,TGTGCCAGCAGCTTAGATCTGAGTCGGCGGGGGTTGCCAGATACGCAGTATTTT,CASSLDLSRRGLPDTQYF
.,TRBV5-5,.,TRBJ1-1,15,TGTGCCAGCAGCGCCCGGGGGTCAGTGAACACTGAAGCTTTCTTT,CASSARGSVNTEAFF
.,TRBV5-1,.,TRBJ2-3,16,TGCGCCAGCAGCTTGGCTGGTGCGGGGCTCGCAGATACGCAGTATTTT,CASSLAGAGLADTQYF
.,TRBV18,TRBD1,TRBJ2-5,15,TGTGCCAGCTCACCAAAAGACAGGGGCCGGGAGACCCAGTACTTC,CASSPKDRGRETQYF